This T cell receptor (beta chain) came from a study of identical twins. This clonotype has just a few counts. Its antigen is still unknown. CDR3 length equals 16 residues. The V gene lost 1 base and the J gene lost 0 bases, with 11 bases spanning the gap. The germline CDR1 and CDR2 sequences are MNHNS and SASEGT. General observations from the study: It was possible that invariant MAIT and iNKT cells partly confounded the zero-insertion analyses. There was more out-of-frame TCR alpha sharing in monozygotic twins than models estimated. For out-of-frame alpha sequences shared by twins, low generation probability was in excess. Abundant beta clonotypes from cord blood had fewer insertions, unlike memory repertoires, which showed none.

Via MiXCR, TCRdb re-called the 5' RACE reads, giving one row per CDR3 protein. The data contain roughly 1,500,000 distinct CDR3 sequences, more than 30% of them singletons. The TCR comes from a newborn girl in good health. The chain employs TRBV6-1 and TRBJ2-3; TRBD2 is a possible D gene (6 bases). Sequenced material: cord blood. The CDR3 DNA reads as TGTGCCAGCAGTGAAGGACGGGGGTCAAGCACAGATACGCAGTATTTT. It encodes CASSEGRGSSTDTQYF.